This T cell receptor (beta chain) was found in a study of blood T cell repertoires in COVID-19. Study background: COVID-19 samples collected from the United States, Italy and Spain covered acute and convalescent phases. T cells, B-cell-depleted T cells, or PBMCs supplied cDNA or gDNA.

Germline CDR1 LGHDT, CDR2 YNNKEL (reference sequence). This CDR3 comprises 14 residues. Deletions cut 3 bases from V and 4 bases from J, with 12 bases between. Original data processing: The assay estimated nucleated cells by amplifying reference gene primers. This table comes from immunoSEQ multiplex PCR, and its TCRdb copy is limited to in-frame clones, with some not included. V, J and clone size reflect that table, while D and trimming were determined from the DNA. The sample has around 95,000 clones, 70% to 80% seen once. The source is a woman aged 70-85 years with acute or convalescent COVID-19. The rearrangement links TRBV3-1 (or the pseudogene TRBV3-2) to TRBJ1-1; perhaps TRBD1 as D (5 bases). Sample: peripheral blood. This CDR3 is CASSQLAQGTEAFF. CDR3 DNA sequence: TGTGCCAGCAGCCAGCTGGCCCAGGGCACTGAAGCTTTCTTT.